One sample yielded the 15 T cell receptor beta chains listed below, sequenced in a study of blood T cell repertoires in COVID-19. Assay used: immunoSEQ multiplex PCR; TCRdb lists only in-frame clones, some missing. Of fewer than 200,000 clones in the sample, roughly 84% were seen once. The sample consisted of peripheral blood. The receptors originated from a woman older than 75 with acute or convalescent COVID-19.

The V call is TRBV11-2, the J call TRBJ1-6; possibly TRBD1 for D (6 bases). Per germline, CDR1 SGHAT and CDR2 FQNNGV. V lost 4 bases and J lost 0, with 7 bases in between. There are 15 residues in the CDR3. The CDR3 DNA follows: TGTGCCAGCAGCTCCAGGGGCTCCTATAATTCACCCCTCCACTTT. Protein: CASSSRGSYNSPLHF.

The rearrangement uses TRBV5-1 and TRBJ1-4; possible D gene TRBD1, 6 bases. The length of the CDR3 is 13 residues. CDR1 SGHRS and CDR2 YFSETQ come from the germline V gene. Between the trimmed V and J ends, which lost 7 bases and 3 bases, there was a span of 10 bases. This CDR3 is CASGPGANEKLFF. CDR3 coding DNA: TGCGCCAGCGGACCAGGGGCTAATGAAAAACTGTTTTTT.

This sequence joins TRBV24-1 and TRBJ1-2, with 10 bases that match TRBD1. V gave up 5 bases and J gave up 4 bases; unmatched junction bases: 3. This CDR3 spans 14 amino acids. Germline CDR1 and CDR2: KGHDR and SFDVKD. Here the CDR3 reads CATSGQGAGYGYTF. CDR3 in DNA: TGTGCCACCAGTGGACAGGGGGCCGGCTATGGCTACACCTTC.

The chain uses TRBV5-5 and TRBJ1-4; 9 bases match TRBD1. The ends lost 0 bases at V and 7 bases at J; junction bases unmatched: 1. The CDR3 contains 14 residues. Germline V CDR1 and CDR2: SGHKS, YYEKEE (reference sequence). The DNA of the CDR3 is TGTGCCAGCAGCTTGGGACAGGGGGTTGAAAAACTGTTTTTT. The encoded protein is CASSLGQGVEKLFF.

This rearrangement joins TRBV27 to TRBJ1-2; tentatively, D is TRBD1 (5 bases). V lost 6 bases, J lost 6 bases, and 14 bases lay in between. CDR3 length equals 13 residues. In germline, CDR1 is MNHEY, CDR2 SMNVEV (reference sequence). The CDR3 DNA sequence: TGTGCCAGCAGCAAAGGACATCTGGATGGCTACACCTTC. Translated: CASSKGHLDGYTF.

The chain recombines TRBV6-5 with TRBJ2-7; possibly TRBD2 for D (6 bases). The CDR3 is 14 residues long. Germline V CDR1 and CDR2: MNHEY, SVGAGI. Trimming shortened V by 0 bases and J by 6 bases, and 12 bases separated the two germline ends. The DNA for the CDR3 is TGTGCCAGCAGTTACTCGTTGGAGGGTTTCGAGCAGTACTTC. It yields the protein CASSYSLEGFEQYF.

The chain uses TRBV21-1 and TRBJ2-5; the table's D call of TRBD2 was not tested on the DNA. TRBV21-1 is described as a pseudogene. There are 15 residues in the CDR3. CDR3: CASSKEAGEGETQYF. The CDR3 coding sequence is TGTGCCAGCAGCAAAGAAGCGGGAGAGGGTGAGACCCAGTACTTC.

J is TRBJ1-1 and V is TRBV2; 7 bases agree with TRBD1. The V and J ends lost 6 bases and 4 bases, in that order; junction bases with no gene match: 5. Germline V CDR1 and CDR2: SNHLY, FYNNEI. CDR3 length equals 13 residues. CDR3 DNA sequence: TGTGCCAGCAGGCCCACAGGGGTCACTGAAGCTTTCTTT. Its translation is CASRPTGVTEAFF.

This clone was recorded once. The chain has TRBV6-2 or TRBV6-3 and TRBJ1-5, with TRBD1 matching 8 bases. Trimming at V came to 4 bases and at J to 4 bases, leaving 3 bases not matched to a gene. Germline CDR1 reads MNHEY; CDR2 reads SVGEGT. This CDR3 has 14 amino acids. CDR3 bases: TGTGCCAGCAGTTCCCGGGACAGGAATCAGCCCCAGCATTTT. It yields the protein CASSSRDRNQPQHF.

This clone was counted between two and nine times. The CDR3 loop reads CASSPLTGLSNQPQHF. The CDR3 region has the DNA TGTGCCAGCAGCCCACTAACAGGGCTTAGCAATCAGCCCCAGCATTTT. The chain uses TRBV6-6 and TRBJ1-5, with D tentatively TRBD1 (6 bases). The CDR3 is 16 residues long. V shed 6 bases and J shed 0 bases, with 15 bases lying between them. Germline assignment: CDR1 MNHNY and CDR2 SVGAGI (reference sequence).

This clone was detected only once. The genes are TRBV19 and TRBJ1-1, with a weak D call TRBD1 (6 bases). Looked up from germline, CDR1 is LNHDA and CDR2 is SQIVND (reference sequence). Trimming took 1 base from V and 5 from J, leaving 20 bases between them. The CDR3 has 17 amino acids. The CDR3, as DNA: TGTGCCAGTAGTATAGTGCTTAGTAGGCAGGGGCGGACTGAAGCTTTCTTT. It specifies CASSIVLSRQGRTEAFF.

CDR3 sequence (DNA): TGTGCCAGCAGCCTCGACAGCGATAATTCACCCCTCCACTTT. As protein: CASSLDSDNSPLHF. V usage is TRBV7-9 and J usage is TRBJ1-6, with TRBD1 as a possible D gene (5 bases). This CDR3 has 14 residues. The V gene lost 5 bases and the J gene lost 5 bases, with 10 bases spanning the gap. Germline V gene lookup returns CDR1 SEHNR and CDR2 FQNEAQ (reference sequence).

This clone was detected only a few times. Here the CDR3 reads CASSSQDRNYEQYF. DNA for the CDR3: TGTGCCAGCAGCTCGCAAGACAGAAACTACGAGCAGTACTTC. The chain couples TRBV5-4 to TRBJ2-7; maybe TRBD1 (5 bases). V was shortened by 3 bases and J by 3 bases, with 13 bases between the two germline ends. CDR3 size: 14 residues. CDR1 is SGHNT and CDR2 is YYREEE in the germline V gene (reference sequence).

The CDR3 is CASIHDRASYNEQFF. The CDR3 DNA is TGTGCCAGCATCCACGACAGGGCTTCCTACAATGAGCAGTTCTTC. V and J are TRBV6-5 and TRBJ2-1, with 7 bases fitting TRBD1. This CDR3 is 15 amino acids long. The V gene end was trimmed by 7 bases and the J gene end by 1 base; junction bases not matched to a gene: 7. The germline gives CDR1 MNHEY, CDR2 SVGAGI.

The chain has TRBV5-4 and TRBJ2-5; TRBD2 matches 11 bases. This CDR3 contains 14 residues. Germline CDR1 and CDR2: SGHNT and YYREEE (reference sequence). After removal of 3 bases from V and 3 bases from J, the junction contained 1 base not matched to a gene. CDR3 DNA sequence: TGTGCCAGCAGCTATAGCGGGGGGGAAGAGACCCAGTACTTC. Protein sequence: CASSYSGGEETQYF. The variable domain in full, with the rest retrieved from reference TRBV5-4 and TRBJ2-5, is ETGVTQSPTHLIKTRGQQVTLRCSSQSGHNTVSWYQQALGQGPQFIFQYYREEENGRGNFPPRFSGLQFPNYSSELNVNALELDDSALYLCASSYSGGEETQYFGPGTRLLVL.